At least ten counts were recorded for the clone carrying this TCR beta chain. Its target is not known. The sample is drawn from a study of CD8 T cells in ankylosing spondylitis. Molecular-barcoded quantitative 5'-RACE produced these TCR beta libraries. TCRdb processed the 5' RACE reads anew with MiXCR; each CDR3 protein has one entry. The data hold 350,000 or so distinct CDR3 sequences, with 11% observed a single time. CDR1 and CDR2 from the germline V gene are SGHRS and YFSETQ. The CDR3 has 13 residues. Trimming cost V 5 bases and J 5 bases, with 11 bases left between them. Findings of the study overall: Disease-linked clones proved CD8+ and comparatively uncommon in peripheral blood. In reactive arthritis synovial fluid and blood, some motif variants had been reported before.

The V gene is TRBV5-1, the J gene TRBJ1-5; D is possibly TRBD1 (6 bases). The sample consisted of blood, either unsorted or a sorted T cell fraction (not recorded which). This TCR derives from a female donor with ankylosing spondylitis or in good health (not recorded which). The chain's CDR3 is CASRERQDQPQHF. CDR3 nucleotide sequence: TGCGCCAGCAGGGAAAGACAGGATCAGCCCCAGCATTTT.